This section outlines one TCR beta chain sequence together with its context. Its antigen remains unknown. This sample is drawn from a study of shared clonotypes between healthy human individuals. Study information: The people who gave samples were two women and a few men aged 18 to 49. Study-wide results and limits: The sampled material consisted only of blood, and tissue repertoires are likely to differ.

Per the authors' pipeline: ImmunoSEQ junction-only sequences lacked quality scores, so their filtering differed. Here immunoSEQ multiplex PCR was the method, and the copy in TCRdb shows in-frame clones only, minus some. D and trimming were read from the DNA, whereas the V and J calls and clone size are those reported in that table. The sample carries 850,000 to 1,100,000 clones, roughly 80% recorded once. V lost 1 base and J lost 6, with 19 bases in between. Germline-derived CDR1 and CDR2 are MDHEN and SYDVKM. This CDR3 is 17 amino acids long. This clonotype was sampled from a man in his late teens or twenties in good health. Some clones in this sample may be carry-over from other donors' samples. Specimen: memory CD4+ T cells from PBMCs. Sample subset: CD45RA-negative fraction. V usage is TRBV28 and J usage is TRBJ1-5; tentative D call: TRBD1 (5 bases). In DNA form, the CDR3 reads TGTGCCAGCAGTTTATTTAAGGGGCAGGGATCCGGTCAGCCCCAGCATTTT. Amino acid sequence: CASSLFKGQGSGQPQHF.